These T cell receptor beta chains were read from a single sample in a study of a mutant IDH1 vaccine in newly diagnosed glioma. TCRdb's table, derived via immunoSEQ multiplex PCR, lists solely in-frame clones and lacks some. The data contain around 53,000 clones, approximately 90% of them seen just once; the ten biggest clones take up about 2.5%. The source material was PBMCs, sampled from a glioma patient treated with radiotherapy, temozolomide or both. These receptors all stem from a man aged 40-55 years with glioma. The CDR3 runs from the conserved cysteine through the conserved F or W. The order of the fields is J gene, V gene, D gene, clone size, CDR3 protein, CDR3 DNA. D genes are given only for firm matches. Rows give clone size only sometimes, using once, few, many, or a class for an expanded clone.

TRBJ1-2	TRBV6-5	TRBD1	once	CASTKGAGNYGYTF	TGTGCCAGCACCAAGGGGGCTGGGAACTATGGCTACACCTTC
TRBJ2-2	TRBV2	-	-	CASSVLGELFF	TGTGCCAGCAGTGTCCTCGGGGAGCTGTTTTTT
TRBJ1-5	TRBV10-3	-	-	CAISEASGLKPQHF	TGTGCCATCAGTGAGGCTTCGGGGCTTAAGCCCCAGCATTTT
TRBJ2-2	TRBV6-5	TRBD2	-	CASSYYSGMNTGELFF	TGTGCCAGCAGTTACTACAGCGGGATGAACACCGGGGAGCTGTTTTTT
TRBJ2-7	TRBV29-1	-	-	CSVARTATYEQYF	TGCAGCGTTGCTCGGACGGCAACCTACGAGCAGTACTTC
TRBJ2-7	TRBV13	TRBD2	-	CASSSRTSGRMSHEQYF	TGTGCCAGCAGCTCCAGGACTAGCGGGAGAATGTCCCACGAGCAGTACTTC
TRBJ1-5	TRBV23-1	TRBD1	few	CASSQSLGGVYDSNQPQHF	TGCGCCAGCAGTCAATCGTTAGGGGGCGTATACGATAGCAATCAGCCCCAGCATTTT
TRBJ2-7	TRBV19	TRBD2	-	CASSISATRLAKYYEQYF	TGTGCCAGTAGTATATCTGCCACGAGACTAGCGAAATATTACGAGCAGTACTTC
TRBJ2-2	TRBV5-4	-	-	CASPDMNTGELFF	TGTGCCAGTCCGGACATGAACACCGGGGAGCTGTTTTTT
TRBJ2-7	TRBV19	-	-	CASNADRLPYEQYF	TGTGCCAGTAATGCGGACAGACTCCCCTACGAGCAGTACTTC
TRBJ2-5	TRBV7-2	-	-	CASSLDPRGETQYF	TGTGCCAGCAGCTTAGATCCCCGGGGGGAGACCCAGTACTTC
TRBJ1-4	TRBV27	TRBD1	once	CASSLDRGEKLFF	TGTGCCAGCAGTTTGGACAGGGGTGAAAAACTGTTTTTT
TRBJ2-7	TRBV6-5	-	-	CASSYGRKNEQYF	TGTGCCAGCAGTTACGGCAGAAAAAACGAGCAGTACTTC
TRBJ2-7	TRBV7-8	-	-	CASSPRVSAYEQYF	TGTGCCAGCAGCCCCCGGGTGTCAGCCTACGAGCAGTACTTC
TRBJ1-5	TRBV15	-	-	CATSRVGVTNQPQHF	TGTGCCACCAGCAGAGTCGGAGTGACAAATCAGCCCCAGCATTTT
TRBJ1-1	TRBV27	-	-	CASRSTENTEAFF	TGTGCCAGCAGGTCCACAGAGAACACTGAAGCTTTCTTT
TRBJ2-1	TRBV5-1	TRBD2	-	CASSPVAGVAYNEQFF	TGCGCCAGCAGCCCTGTAGCGGGAGTGGCCTACAATGAGCAGTTCTTC
TRBJ1-5	TRBV9	-	-	CASSPGSNQPQHF	TGTGCCAGCAGTCCGGGTAGCAATCAGCCCCAGCATTTT